The sequence of this T cell receptor beta chain was determined in a study of PD-1 blockade in mismatch repair-deficient tumors. Study in general: Patients had some twelve mismatch repair-deficient cancer types, all previously treated and progressing.

Study results and caveats: Rapid post-treatment expansion, then contraction, generally preceding radiologic response, marked tumor-resident clones.

All patients were mismatch repair deficient, assessed by either PCR or immunohistochemistry. Three pembrolizumab responders had their TCRs sequenced. The CDR3 is 17 residues long. The V segment lost 0 bases and the J segment 4 bases; nucleotides outside the gene matches: 9. Germline-derived CDR1 and CDR2 are SGHAT and FQNNGV. About this clone itself: Its specificity is unknown.

Assay: immunoSEQ multiplex PCR; the TCRdb copy retains only in-frame clones and omits some. The table has about 100,000 clones, 82% seen once. Here the sequenced sample was peripheral blood, taken approximately 35 weeks after starting pembrolizumab. This TCR came from an adult with mismatch repair-deficient cancer. The rearrangement uses TRBV11-2 and TRBJ2-7; 10 bases are shared with TRBD2. CDR3 sequence reads: CASSLDRRASGSYEQYF. CDR3 DNA sequence: TGTGCCAGCAGCTTAGATCGGCGGGCTAGCGGGAGTTACGAGCAGTACTTC.